This passage covers 17 T cell receptor beta chains from one sample sequenced in a study of blood T cell repertoires in COVID-19. Generated by immunoSEQ multiplex PCR, the TCRdb table keeps only in-frame clones and is missing some. This table holds 150,000 to 200,000 clones, more than 75% found once. Sequenced material: PBMCs or T cells enriched from blood (not recorded which). These receptors all stem from a woman aged 50 to 60 with acute COVID-19.

The rearrangement joins TRBV28 to TRBJ1-3, with a weak D call TRBD1 (5 bases). In germline, CDR1 is MDHEN, CDR2 SYDVKM. This CDR3 spans 15 amino acids. Trimming left V 7 bases short and J 0 bases short, with 13 bases between. The CDR3 nucleotides read TGTGCCAGCACCTTAGGGGCAGGCTCTGGAAACACCATATATTTT. It codes for CASTLGAGSGNTIYF.

This chain uses TRBV7-9 with TRBJ1-3, with 7 nucleotides matching TRBD1. V lost 3 bases, J lost 2 bases, and 1 base stayed unmatched. CDR3 length: 14 residues. Germline V CDR1 and CDR2: SEHNR, FQNEAQ (reference sequence). The CDR3 loop reads CASSLQGAGNTIYF. CDR3 sequence (DNA): TGTGCCAGCAGCTTGCAGGGGGCTGGAAACACCATATATTTT.

This clone was observed at least ten times. The chain has TRBV6-1 and TRBJ1-6; 9 nucleotides agree with TRBD1. The CDR3 totals 16 residues. V was pared by 4 bases and J by 4 bases, with 5 bases of the junction left unmatched. Per germline, CDR1 MNHNS and CDR2 SASEGT. The DNA for the CDR3 is TGTGCCAGCAGTGGGGACAGGGAGAGGTATAATTCACCCCTCCACTTT. Its protein is CASSGDRERYNSPLHF.

The genes are TRBV5-4 and TRBJ2-3; tentative D call: TRBD1 (5 bases). CDR1 is SGHNT, CDR2 YYREEE, per germline (reference sequence). V was clipped by 4 bases and J by 0 bases, with 15 bases between them. The CDR3 is 16 amino acids. The CDR3 DNA is TGTGCCAGCAGCCGCATAGACAGAATTAGCACAGATACGCAGTATTTT. Protein sequence: CASSRIDRISTDTQYF.

The chain links TRBV2 to TRBJ2-3; the match to TRBD2 covers 9 bases. This CDR3 region has 16 residues. Germline CDR1 and CDR2: SNHLY and FYNNEI. Trimming removed 4 bases from V and 6 bases from J; junction bases left unmatched: 11. The CDR3 protein is CASSVNQAGGADTQYF. Written as DNA, the CDR3 is TGTGCCAGCAGTGTTAACCAAGCGGGGGGCGCCGATACGCAGTATTTT.

The chain uses TRBV2 and TRBJ2-7; 8 nucleotides match TRBD1. The V gene's germline CDR1 is SNHLY and CDR2 FYNNEI. The V gene end was trimmed by 5 bases and the J gene end by 7 bases; junction bases not matched to a gene: 7. The CDR3 length is 13 residues. In DNA form, the CDR3 reads TGTGCCAGCAGTCCACCAGGGGGCTGGGAGCAGTACGTC. Translation: CASSPPGGWEQYV.

This chain connects TRBV27 to TRBJ1-5, with D unresolved. CDR3 size: 13 residues. Germline-derived CDR1 and CDR2 are MNHEY and SMNVEV (reference sequence). V was shortened by 2 bases and J by 4 bases, with 6 bases between the two germline ends. The CDR3 nucleotides are TGTGCCAGCAGTTTAGAGGAGAATCAGCCCCAGCATTTT. Amino acids: CASSLEENQPQHF.

Worth noting for this clone: Its ends do not fully match the called genes, so a read error is possible. The chain has TRBV4-2 and TRBJ1-1, with 7 positions matching TRBD1. Germline-derived CDR1 and CDR2 are LGHNA and YNFKEQ. CDR3 size: 14 residues. The CDR3, as DNA: TGTGCCAGCAGCCAGGGAATAGGGGACAGCCAGTACACCTTT. This gives the protein CASSQGIGDSQYTF.

The genes are TRBV6-5 and TRBJ1-2, with a weak D call TRBD1 (5 bases). The CDR3 is 14 residues long. From germline, CDR1 is MNHEY and CDR2 SVGAGI. V was pared by 7 bases and J by 2 bases, with 14 bases between. The CDR3: CASIQTTGNYGYTF. Here the CDR3 DNA reads TGTGCCAGCATCCAAACCACAGGAAACTATGGCTACACCTTC.

CDR3 in DNA: TGTGCCAGCAGCGGGACATTAAGCGCCTACGAGCAGTACGTC. Translated, it gives CASSGTLSAYEQYV. V usage is TRBV7-8 and J usage is TRBJ2-7, with D possibly matching TRBD1 (6 bases). The CDR3 sequence is 14 residues long. Trimming shortened V by 5 bases and J by 2 bases, and 13 bases separated the two germline ends. Germline-derived CDR1 and CDR2 are SGHVS and FQNEAQ.

The table lists this clone with a few counts. The chain combines TRBV28 with TRBJ2-1; weak D call: TRBD2 (5 bases). Germline lookup yields CDR1 MDHEN and CDR2 SYDVKM. V lost 5 bases, J lost 2 bases, and 19 bases lay in between. This CDR3 spans 17 amino acids. This CDR3 reads CASSPLVAGIPYNEQFF. CDR3 nucleotide sequence: TGTGCCAGCAGTCCCCTCGTGGCGGGTATCCCCTACAATGAGCAGTTCTTC.

This chain joins TRBV9 and TRBJ1-3; TRBD1 might be the D (5 bases). Looked up from germline, CDR1 is SGDLS and CDR2 is YYNGEE. The CDR3 totals 14 residues. The V and J ends lost 4 bases and 0 bases respectively, with 8 bases between them. In nucleotides, the CDR3 is TGTGCCAGCAGCCTCGACAGCTCTGGAAACACCATATATTTT. This sequence encodes CASSLDSSGNTIYF. The variable domain in full, with the rest retrieved from reference TRBV9 and TRBJ1-3, is DSGVTQTPKHLITATGQRVTLRCSPRSGDLSVYWYQQSLDQGLQFLIQYYNGEERAKGNILERFSAQQFPDLHSELNLSSLELGDSALYFCASSLDSSGNTIYFGEGSWLTVV.

The V call is TRBV5-1, the J call TRBJ1-4; TRBD1 is a possible D gene (5 bases). This CDR3 contains 16 residues. Trimming removed 0 bases from V and 7 bases from J, with 16 bases in between. Germline lookup yields CDR1 SGHRS and CDR2 YFSETQ. The CDR3 here is CASSLGAGLMAEKLFF. The CDR3 nucleotides are TGCGCCAGCAGCTTGGGGGCAGGGCTGATGGCTGAAAAACTGTTTTTT.

The gene calls are TRBV6-5 and TRBJ1-1, with unresolved D. The CDR3 extends over 15 amino acids. From germline, CDR1 is MNHEY and CDR2 SVGAGI. Between the trimmed V and J ends, which lost 11 bases and 2 bases, there was a span of 21 bases. This CDR3 is CACSALEGKNTEAFF. The CDR3 coding sequence is TGTGCCTGCTCAGCCTTGGAGGGAAAAAACACTGAAGCTTTCTTT.

V is TRBV28 and J is TRBJ1-3; maybe TRBD1 (5 bases). Trimming took 5 bases from V and 1 from J, leaving 15 bases between them. CDR1 MDHEN and CDR2 SYDVKM come from the germline V gene. The CDR3 is 16 residues long. In nucleotides, the CDR3 is TGTGCCAGCAGTATAAGCAGGGTCGGATCTGGAAACACCATATATTTT. Its protein product is CASSISRVGSGNTIYF.

V and J are TRBV9 and TRBJ1-3; 9 nucleotides align to TRBD1. The length of the CDR3 is 13 residues. V shed 5 bases, J shed 4 bases, and the junction held 1 base outside the gene matches. Germline V gene data show CDR1 as SGDLS and CDR2 as YYNGEE. The CDR3 is CASSGQGGNTIYF. Here the CDR3 DNA reads TGTGCCAGCAGTGGACAGGGGGGAAACACCATATATTTT.

V usage is TRBV30 and J usage is TRBJ2-7, with D maybe TRBD1 (6 bases). CDR3 size: 14 residues. Germline CDR1 reads GTSNPN; CDR2 reads SVGIG (reference sequence). Trimming took off 0 bases at V and 6 bases at J, with 15 bases between the two ends. The CDR3 bases are TGTGCCTGGAGTGTAAAAGGGGGTACGGGCGAGCAGTACGTC. Its translation is CAWSVKGGTGEQYV.